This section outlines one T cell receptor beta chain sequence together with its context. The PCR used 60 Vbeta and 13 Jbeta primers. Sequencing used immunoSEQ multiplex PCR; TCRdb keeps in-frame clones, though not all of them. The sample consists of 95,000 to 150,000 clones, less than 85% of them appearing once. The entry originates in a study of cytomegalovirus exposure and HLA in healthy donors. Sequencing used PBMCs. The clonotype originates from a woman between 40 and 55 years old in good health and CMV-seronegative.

This CDR3 reads CASSMGREGLQFF. The CDR3 DNA is TGTGCCAGTAGTATGGGCCGGGAGGGACTGCAGTTCTTC. The chain is built from TRBV19 and TRBJ2-1; 8 bases align to TRBD2. The CDR3 totals 13 residues. Germline CDR1 reads LNHDA; CDR2 reads SQIVND (reference sequence). The junction had 7 bases not matched to a gene; V was cut back by 3 bases and J by 12 bases.